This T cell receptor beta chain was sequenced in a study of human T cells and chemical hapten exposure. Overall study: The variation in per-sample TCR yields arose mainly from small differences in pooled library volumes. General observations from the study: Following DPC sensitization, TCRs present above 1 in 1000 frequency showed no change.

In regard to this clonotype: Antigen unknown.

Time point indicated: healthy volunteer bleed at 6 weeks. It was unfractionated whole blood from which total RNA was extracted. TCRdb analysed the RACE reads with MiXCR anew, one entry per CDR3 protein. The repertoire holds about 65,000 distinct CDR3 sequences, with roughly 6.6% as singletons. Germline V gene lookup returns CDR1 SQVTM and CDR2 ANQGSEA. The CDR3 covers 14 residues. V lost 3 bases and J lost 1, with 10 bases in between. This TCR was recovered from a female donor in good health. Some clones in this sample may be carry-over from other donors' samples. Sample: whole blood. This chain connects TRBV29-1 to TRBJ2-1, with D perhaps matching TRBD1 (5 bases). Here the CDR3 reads CSVEGPISYNEQFF. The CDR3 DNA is TGCAGCGTTGAGGGGCCTATTTCCTACAATGAGCAGTTCTTC.